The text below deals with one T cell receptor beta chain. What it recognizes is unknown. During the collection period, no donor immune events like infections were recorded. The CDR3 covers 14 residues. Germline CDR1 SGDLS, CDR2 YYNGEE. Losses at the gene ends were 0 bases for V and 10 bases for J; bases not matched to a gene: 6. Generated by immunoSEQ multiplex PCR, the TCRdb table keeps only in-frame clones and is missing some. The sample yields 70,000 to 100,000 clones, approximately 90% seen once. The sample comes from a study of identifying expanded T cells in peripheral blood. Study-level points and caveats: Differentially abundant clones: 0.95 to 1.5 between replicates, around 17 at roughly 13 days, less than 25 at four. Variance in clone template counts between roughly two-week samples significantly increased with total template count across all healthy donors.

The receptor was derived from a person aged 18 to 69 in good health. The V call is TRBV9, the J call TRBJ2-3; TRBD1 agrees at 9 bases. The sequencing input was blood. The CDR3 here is CASSVGSRQGAQYF. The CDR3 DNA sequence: TGTGCCAGCAGCGTAGGTTCTAGACAGGGGGCGCAGTATTTT. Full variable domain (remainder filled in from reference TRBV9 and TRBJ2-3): DSGVTQTPKHLITATGQRVTLRCSPRSGDLSVYWYQQSLDQGLQFLIQYYNGEERAKGNILERFSAQQFPDLHSELNLSSLELGDSALYFCASSVGSRQGAQYFGPGTRLTVL.